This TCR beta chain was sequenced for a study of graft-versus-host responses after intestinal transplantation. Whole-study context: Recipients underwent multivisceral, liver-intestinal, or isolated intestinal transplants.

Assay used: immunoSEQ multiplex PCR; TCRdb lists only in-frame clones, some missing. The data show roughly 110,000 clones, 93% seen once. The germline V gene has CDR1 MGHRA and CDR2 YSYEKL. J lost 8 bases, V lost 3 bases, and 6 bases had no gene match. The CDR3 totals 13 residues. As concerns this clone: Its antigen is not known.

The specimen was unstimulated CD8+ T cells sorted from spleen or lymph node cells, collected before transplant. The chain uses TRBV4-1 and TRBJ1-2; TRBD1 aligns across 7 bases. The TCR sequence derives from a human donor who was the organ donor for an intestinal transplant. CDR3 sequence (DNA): TGCGCCAGCAGCCAGGATAACAGGGGCGGCTACACCTTC. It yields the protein CASSQDNRGGYTF.